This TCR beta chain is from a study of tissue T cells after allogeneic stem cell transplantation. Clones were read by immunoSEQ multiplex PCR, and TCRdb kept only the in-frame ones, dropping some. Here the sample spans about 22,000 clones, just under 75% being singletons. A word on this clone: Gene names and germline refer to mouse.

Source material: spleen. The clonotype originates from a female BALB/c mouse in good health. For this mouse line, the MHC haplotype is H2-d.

The CDR3 here is CASNLGTNNSPLYF. The part of the CDR3 DNA that was read is TGTGCCAGCAACCTCGGGACAAATAATTCGCCCCTCTAC. The chain employs TRBV4 and TRBJ1-6; weak D call: TRBD1 (6 bases). From the germline J gene comes the end of the CDR3, since the read stops 1 residue before it. TRBJ1-6 is given ORF status, its function remaining uncertain. This CDR3 contains 14 residues. Germline V CDR1 and CDR2: LGHDT, YNNKQL (reference sequence). Between the trimmed V and J ends, which lost 7 bases and 5 bases, there was a span of 12 bases.